The source of this TCR beta chain is a study of blood T cell repertoires in COVID-19. The V end lost 5 bases, the J end lost 0 bases, and 14 bases lay between the germline ends. The CDR3 runs to 16 residues. Germline values: CDR1 SGHVS, CDR2 FQNEAQ. In the source study's methods: Amplification of reference gene primers was used by the study to estimate nucleated cell counts. Only in-frame clones appear in the TCRdb table, and some are missing; sequencing was by immunoSEQ multiplex PCR. Clonal size and the V and J genes are those of that table, whereas D and trimming came from the DNA. The sample carries roughly 400,000 clones, around 89% recorded once. Symptom resolution, clearance, or two negative PCRs marked the recovered donors of Cohort 3.

Sequenced input: PBMCs or T cells enriched from blood (not recorded which). The receptor's source is a man aged 30-40 years who had recovered from COVID-19. The V gene is TRBV7-8, the J gene TRBJ2-1; D ambiguous. CDR3 protein: CASSTRLQSSYNEQFF. CDR3 nucleotide sequence: TGTGCCAGCAGCACCCGACTTCAGAGCTCCTACAATGAGCAGTTCTTC.